A single TCR beta chain is shown here with its context. The sample originates from a study of T cells after yellow fever vaccination. V was trimmed by 3 bases and J by 4 bases, leaving 18 bases between them. CDR3 length: 16 amino acids. Germline V gene lookup returns CDR1 KGHSH and CDR2 LQKENI. MiXCR, run by TCRdb on the 5' RACE reads, gives a single entry per CDR3 protein. The table lists 450,000 to 600,000 distinct CDR3 sequences, roughly 13% of them singletons. Sequencing used PBMCs, obtained on the day of the yellow fever booster vaccination. The chain employs TRBV18 and TRBJ1-2, with D possibly TRBD1 on 5 matching bases. The clonotype comes from a man aged 30 to 45 who received the YFV17D yellow fever vaccine. The CDR3 region has the DNA TGTGCCAGCTCACCTACCGACAGTACCGCCTCCTATGGCTACACCTTC. Encoded protein: CASSPTDSTASYGYTF.